Below, 9 T cell receptor beta chains from the same sample are listed, as sequenced in a study of blood T cell repertoires in COVID-19. Clones were read by immunoSEQ multiplex PCR, and TCRdb kept only the in-frame ones, dropping some. The sample gives some 530,000 clones, approximately 86% of which show up once; roughly 8% is in the top ten. Input material: PBMCs or T cells enriched from blood (not recorded which). The receptors derive from a woman aged 60-70 years who had recovered from COVID-19.

The V gene is TRBV25-1, the J gene TRBJ2-4; a possible D gene is TRBD1 (6 bases). V lost 3 bases to trimming and J lost 0 bases, with 12 bases between them. The CDR3 is made up of 16 amino acids. Germline CDR1 reads MGHDK; CDR2 reads SYGVNS. The CDR3 sequence: CASSEPGVLAKNIQYF. The CDR3, as DNA: TGTGCCAGCAGTGAGCCAGGGGTACTAGCCAAAAACATTCAGTACTTC.

The sample holds one count of this clone. The J gene is TRBJ2-7, the V gene TRBV6-1; weak D call: TRBD1 (6 bases). The V end was cut by 0 bases, the J end by 7 bases, with 19 bases between. CDR1 MNHNS and CDR2 SASEGT come from the germline V gene. The CDR3 has 16 residues. The CDR3 spells CASSEAPRTGHVEQYV. CDR3 nucleotides: TGTGCCAGCAGTGAAGCGCCCAGGACGGGACACGTTGAGCAGTACGTC.

The V gene is TRBV30, the J gene TRBJ2-3, with D possibly matching TRBD2 (5 bases). Trimming took 3 bases from V and 4 from J, leaving 14 bases between them. There are 14 residues in the CDR3. CDR1 is GTSNPN, CDR2 SVGIG, per germline (reference sequence). The CDR3 DNA is TGTGCCTGGAGGGGAGCCTCAAGGGCAGATACGCAGTATTTT. Translation gives CAWRGASRADTQYF.

This chain joins TRBV3-1 (or the pseudogene TRBV3-2) and TRBJ1-4; 11 bases are shared with TRBD1. This CDR3 comprises 14 residues. The V gene end was trimmed by 6 bases and the J gene end by 10 bases; junction bases not matched to a gene: 7. CDR1 and CDR2 from the germline V gene are LGHDT and YNNKEL (reference sequence). The CDR3 region is CASSSGTGGGKLFF. The CDR3 DNA follows: TGTGCCAGCAGTTCCGGGACAGGGGGGGGAAAACTGTTTTTT.

The genes are TRBV27 and TRBJ1-2; 10 positions agree with TRBD1. Germline assignment: CDR1 MNHEY and CDR2 SMNVEV (reference sequence). This CDR3 has 20 amino acids. J was trimmed by 2 bases and V by 5 bases; bases with no gene match: 20. CDR3 nucleotides: TGTGCCAGCAGTACCCACTACTCGTCCCGGGACAGGGGCGGAAACTATGGCTACACCTTC. It translates to CASSTHYSSRDRGGNYGYTF.

The chain uses TRBV5-6 and TRBJ2-7, with a possible D match to TRBD2 (6 bases). CDR1 SGHDT and CDR2 YYEEEE come from the germline V gene. This CDR3 contains 14 residues. V lost 0 bases, J lost 5 bases, and 12 bases lay in between. The CDR3 region has the DNA TGTGCCAGCAGCTTGGATGGGGGGACGAACGAGCAGTACGTC. The encoded protein is CASSLDGGTNEQYV.

The rearrangement joins TRBV5-1 to TRBJ1-1, with 7 positions matching TRBD1. Germline V gene data show CDR1 as SGHRS and CDR2 as YFSETQ. There are 12 residues in the CDR3. V was clipped by 6 bases and J by 3 bases; unmatched bases: 2. The CDR3 region has the DNA TGCGCCAGCACCGACAGGGACACTGAAGCTTTCTTT. Translating gives CASTDRDTEAFF.

The chain employs TRBV30 and TRBJ2-5; D unresolved. The length of the CDR3 is 16 residues. Germline CDR1 reads GTSNPN; CDR2 reads SVGIG (reference sequence). Trimming took off 1 base at V and 5 bases at J, with 20 bases between the two ends. The CDR3 sequence: CAWSGDEALYTETQYF. CDR3 in DNA: TGTGCCTGGAGTGGAGATGAAGCCCTCTATACGGAGACCCAGTACTTC.

J is TRBJ1-1 and V is TRBV19, with 8 positions matching TRBD1. This CDR3 region has 13 residues. Germline V CDR1 and CDR2: LNHDA, SQIVND (reference sequence). V was pared by 7 bases and J by 4 bases, with 5 bases of the junction left unmatched. The CDR3 nucleotides read TGTGCCAGTAAGTACAGGGGGGGCACTGAAGCTTTCTTT. Its protein product is CASKYRGGTEAFF. The full variable domain, completed using reference TRBV19 and TRBJ1-1, is DGGITQSPKYLFRKEGQNVTLSCEQNLNHDAMYWYRQDPGQGLRLIYYSQIVNDFQKGDIAEGYSVSREKKESFPLTVTSAQKNPTAFYLCASKYRGGTEAFFGQGTRLTVV.